These T cell receptor beta chains were read from a single sample in a study of T cells in localized non-small cell lung cancer. The protocol was immunoSEQ multiplex PCR, while the TCRdb copy is restricted to in-frame clones and leaves out a portion. The repertoire holds roughly 48,000 clones, with 80% as singletons. Source: PBMCs, taken before any cancer treatment. These receptors were collected from a woman between 35 and 75 years old with stage II lung adenocarcinoma. CDR3s include the opening cysteine and the closing phenylalanine or tryptophan. Each record gives: CDR3 DNA, CDR3 protein, clone size, V gene, D gene, J gene. D genes are given only for firm matches. Clone size, where shown, is once, few, many, or a class for clones that have expanded.

CDR3 DNA: TGTGCCAGCAGCTTAGAATTGGGGTACCCTGAAGCTTTCTTT
CDR3 protein: CASSLELGYPEAFF
clone size: .
V gene: TRBV7-8
D gene: .
J gene: TRBJ1-1

CDR3 DNA: TGCAGCGTTCGGGCAGGGGGTAACACTGAAGCTTTCTTT
CDR3 protein: CSVRAGGNTEAFF
clone size: .
V gene: TRBV29-1
D gene: TRBD1
J gene: TRBJ1-1

CDR3 DNA: TGTGCCAGCAGTGGGCCAAGGGGGAACACTGAAGCTTTCTTT
CDR3 protein: CASSGPRGNTEAFF
clone size: once
V gene: TRBV2
D gene: .
J gene: TRBJ1-1

CDR3 DNA: TGTGCCAGCAGCCGCGAGGGGACTGAAGCTTTCTTT
CDR3 protein: CASSREGTEAFF
clone size: .
V gene: TRBV6-6
D gene: .
J gene: TRBJ1-1

CDR3 DNA: TGTGCCAGCAGCTTTTCGGGCTACGAGCAGTACTTC
CDR3 protein: CASSFSGYEQYF
clone size: .
V gene: TRBV5-4
D gene: .
J gene: TRBJ2-7

CDR3 DNA: TGTGCCAGCAGAACAGGGGGGAACACTGAAGCTTTCTTT
CDR3 protein: CASRTGGNTEAFF
clone size: .
V gene: TRBV6-1
D gene: TRBD1
J gene: TRBJ1-1

CDR3 DNA: TGTGCCAGTAGTCCAGACAGGGATCTGAACACTGAAGCTTTCTTT
CDR3 protein: CASSPDRDLNTEAFF
clone size: once
V gene: TRBV19
D gene: TRBD1
J gene: TRBJ1-1

CDR3 DNA: TGTGCCAGCAGTGGGACAGGGGTAGAGGCTTTCTTT
CDR3 protein: CASSGTGVEAFF
clone size: .
V gene: TRBV2
D gene: TRBD1
J gene: TRBJ1-1

CDR3 DNA: TGTGCCTGGACTTACCGCCATAATTCACCCCTCCACTTT
CDR3 protein: CAWTYRHNSPLHF
clone size: once
V gene: TRBV30
D gene: .
J gene: TRBJ1-6

CDR3 DNA: TGTGCCAGCGGGGACAGGGTTCAGCCCCAGCATTTT
CDR3 protein: CASGDRVQPQHF
clone size: .
V gene: TRBV27
D gene: TRBD1
J gene: TRBJ1-5

CDR3 DNA: TGTGCCTGGGCCCCCGGGACAGCAGTCAATCAGCCCCAGCATTTT
CDR3 protein: CAWAPGTAVNQPQHF
clone size: .
V gene: TRBV30
D gene: TRBD1
J gene: TRBJ1-5

CDR3 DNA: TGTGCCAGCTCACCACCGGGACAGATTAATGAAAAACTGTTTTTT
CDR3 protein: CASSPPGQINEKLFF
clone size: few
V gene: TRBV18
D gene: TRBD1
J gene: TRBJ1-4

CDR3 DNA: TGTGCCAGCAGCCCTCCGGGACAGGGGCATGTTGGGACCCAGTACTTC
CDR3 protein: CASSPPGQGHVGTQYF
clone size: once
V gene: TRBV14
D gene: TRBD1
J gene: TRBJ2-5

CDR3 DNA: TGTGCCAGCATTAAGACAGGGGGCTCGGGGACCCAGTACTTC
CDR3 protein: CASIKTGGSGTQYF
clone size: .
V gene: TRBV6-5
D gene: TRBD1
J gene: TRBJ2-5

CDR3 DNA: TGTGCCATCAGTGGAGCATCGGGGACAGGTCGTCTTATGAACACTGAAGCTTTCTTT
CDR3 protein: CAISGASGTGRLMNTEAFF
clone size: .
V gene: TRBV10-3
D gene: TRBD1
J gene: TRBJ1-1